This paragraph covers one TCR beta chain sequence. The entry originates in a study of T-cell memory formation after mild COVID-19. The overall study: TCR clustering was largely donor specific.

Losses at the gene ends were 4 bases for V and 2 bases for J; bases not matched to a gene: 4. Germline lookup yields CDR1 KGHDR and CDR2 SFDVKD. The CDR3 has 15 residues. A single record per CDR3 protein comes from TCRdb applying MiXCR to the 5' RACE reads. The sample lists 450,000 to 650,000 distinct CDR3 sequences, 20% occurring once. The J gene is TRBJ2-5, the V gene TRBV24-1, with 9 nucleotides matching TRBD1. The source material was PBMCs or a T cell subset sorted from them (not recorded which). This receptor was obtained from an adult woman who had mild COVID-19 (a few samples of this study predate the infection). Cell type and time point are not known. The CDR3 DNA follows: TGTGCCACCAGTGACCCACAGGGGGCTCAAGAGACCCAGTACTTC. It specifies CATSDPQGAQETQYF.